The clone carrying this T cell receptor (beta chain) showed up just a few times. This sample stems from a study of blood T cell repertoires in COVID-19. The wider study: Donors in the United States, Italy and Spain gave samples during acute or convalescent COVID-19. From T cells, B-cell-depleted T cells, or PBMCs came the material, which was cDNA or gDNA.

Original processing methods: It was from reference gene primer amplification that nucleated cell counts were estimated. The protocol was immunoSEQ multiplex PCR, while the TCRdb copy is restricted to in-frame clones and leaves out a portion. Clone size and V and J calls were adopted from that table, with D and trimming inferred from the DNA. The table shows 100,000 to 150,000 clones, with approximately 85% occurring only once. Seattle's cohort entered during active infection and was followed longitudinally. The sequenced sample was peripheral blood. The clonotype comes from a man under 40 with COVID-19, enrolled during active disease.

For the CDR3, the DNA is TGTGCCAGCAGTTCCAGGGGTGACATTCAGTACTTC. Amino acids: CASSSRGDIQYF. V usage is TRBV6-5 and J usage is TRBJ2-4; D might be TRBD1 (6 bases). Between the trimmed V and J ends, which lost 4 bases and 8 bases, there was a span of 9 bases. Germline V lookup: CDR1 MNHEY, CDR2 SVGAGI. CDR3 length equals 12 residues.